These 2 T cell receptor beta chains share one sample of origin, sequenced in a study of control samples from healthy donors and cancer patients. TCRdb keeps only in-frame clones here, not all; method: immunoSEQ multiplex PCR. This repertoire shows fewer than 130,000 clones, around nine tenths found once; its top ten account for around 3.9%. The sequencing sample was made of PBMCs. The source of these receptors is a woman aged 60-75 years with lung cancer.

J is TRBJ2-3 and V is TRBV20-1, with 8 bases lining up with TRBD2. CDR1 is DFQATT, CDR2 SNEGSKA, per germline (reference sequence). Trimming took 3 bases from V and 5 from J; bases not matched to a gene: 10. The CDR3 runs to 15 residues. This CDR3 reads CSASRRGASIDTQYF. As DNA, the CDR3 is TGCAGTGCTAGTAGGCGGGGGGCCAGTATAGATACGCAGTATTTT.

The J gene is TRBJ1-2, the V gene TRBV24-1; a weak D match, TRBD1 (6 bases). Trimming removed 5 bases from V and 3 bases from J, with 21 bases in between. CDR1 is KGHDR, CDR2 SFDVKD, per germline. CDR3 length equals 17 residues. CDR3 sequence reads: CATSGQDSSAIDYGYTF. In DNA form, the CDR3 reads TGTGCCACCAGTGGCCAGGACAGCTCGGCTATTGACTATGGCTACACCTTC.